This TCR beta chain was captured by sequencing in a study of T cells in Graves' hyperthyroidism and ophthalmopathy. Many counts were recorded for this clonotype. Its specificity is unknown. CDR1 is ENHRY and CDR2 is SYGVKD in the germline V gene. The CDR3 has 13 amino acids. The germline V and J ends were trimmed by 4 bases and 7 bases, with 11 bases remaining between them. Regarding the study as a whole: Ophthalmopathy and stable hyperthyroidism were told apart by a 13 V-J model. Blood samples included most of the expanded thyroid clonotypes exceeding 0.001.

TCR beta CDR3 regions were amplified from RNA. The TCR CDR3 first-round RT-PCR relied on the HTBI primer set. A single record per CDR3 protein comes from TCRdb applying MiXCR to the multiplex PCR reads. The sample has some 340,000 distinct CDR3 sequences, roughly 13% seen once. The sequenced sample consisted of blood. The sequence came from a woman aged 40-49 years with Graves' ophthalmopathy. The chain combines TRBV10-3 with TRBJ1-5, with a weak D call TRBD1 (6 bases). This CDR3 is CAISGQGHQPQHF. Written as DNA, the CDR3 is TGTGCCATCAGTGGTCAGGGACACCAGCCCCAGCATTTT.